The 27 T cell receptor beta chains below all came from one sample that was sequenced in a study of CD8+ T cells in alopecia areata. Treatment specified: oral pan-JAK inhibitor, 5-10 mg twice daily. RNA extraction and reverse transcription yielded cDNA as sequencing template. Sequenced by immunoSEQ multiplex PCR; TCRdb stores in-frame clones only, minus some. The profile shows around 190,000 clones, about three fifths of them singletons. The sequenced sample was CD4+ T cells sorted from blood, obtained at week 24, from a patient treated with tofacitinib. Every receptor here comes from a human donor with alopecia areata.

V and J are TRBV27 and TRBJ2-7; maybe TRBD2 (5 bases). This CDR3 contains 17 residues. The V gene lost 2 bases and the J gene lost 0 bases, with 17 bases spanning the gap. The germline gives CDR1 MNHEY, CDR2 SMNVEV (reference sequence). The CDR3 sequence is CASSLGRGGLDSYEQYF. The CDR3 DNA is TGTGCCAGCAGTTTAGGTAGAGGCGGGCTAGACTCCTACGAGCAGTACTTC.

Only a few counts were recorded for this clone. The genes are TRBV11-2 and TRBJ1-4; D possibly corresponds to TRBD1 (5 bases). Germline-derived CDR1 and CDR2 are SGHAT and FQNNGV. The CDR3 totals 15 residues. Trimming removed 4 bases from V and 7 bases from J, with 16 bases in between. CDR3 sequence reads: CASSSQGKVSEKLFF. CDR3 in DNA: TGTGCCAGCAGCTCCCAGGGTAAAGTCAGTGAAAAACTGTTTTTT.

This rearrangement joins TRBV7-9 to TRBJ2-3; D gene unclear. Germline-derived CDR1 and CDR2 are SEHNR and FQNEAQ (reference sequence). V shed 8 bases and J shed 0 bases, with 15 bases lying between them. The CDR3 length is 15 residues. The CDR3 bases are TGTGCCAGCGGCGGTTCCGAGCGCAGCACAGATACGCAGTATTTT. It translates to CASGGSERSTDTQYF. The full variable domain, with the rest looked up from reference TRBV7-9 and TRBJ2-3, is DTGVSQNPRHKITKRGQNVTFRCDPISEHNRLYWYRQTLGQGPEFLTYFQNEAQLEKSRLLSDRFSAERPKGSFSTLEIQRTEQGDSAMYLCASGGSERSTDTQYFGPGTRLTVL.

This chain connects TRBV20-1 to TRBJ1-1; D uncertain. The CDR3 is made up of 11 amino acids. Between the trimmed V and J ends, which lost 7 bases and 0 bases, there was a span of 6 bases. Germline CDR1 reads DFQATT; CDR2 reads SNEGSKA (reference sequence). The chain's CDR3 is CSVGMNTEAFF. The CDR3 nucleotides read TGCAGTGTGGGCATGAACACTGAAGCTTTCTTT.

The chain joins TRBV27 to TRBJ2-5; D gene unclear. Germline lookup yields CDR1 MNHEY and CDR2 SMNVEV (reference sequence). The CDR3 consists of 13 residues. V dropped 3 bases and J dropped 10 bases, with 15 bases sitting between them. The CDR3 here is CASSFESGHGQYF. DNA for the CDR3: TGTGCCAGCAGTTTCGAAAGTGGGCACGGCCAGTACTTC.

The chain carries TRBV2 and TRBJ2-7; D may match TRBD1 or TRBD2 (5 bases each). Germline CDR1 is SNHLY and CDR2 is FYNNEI. The CDR3 is 15 amino acids. The V end was cut by 6 bases, the J end by 1 base, with 16 bases between. In nucleotides, the CDR3 is TGTGCCAGCAGGACTGGGGACCGACTGTCCTACGAGCAGTACTTC. This translates into CASRTGDRLSYEQYF.

This chain uses TRBV7-9 with TRBJ2-5; D gene unclear. Trimming removed 5 bases from V and 5 bases from J, with 18 bases in between. Germline loops: CDR1 SEHNR, CDR2 FQNEAQ (reference sequence). The CDR3 contains 15 residues. The CDR3 loop reads CASSKFMGYWETQYF. CDR3 bases: TGTGCCAGCAGCAAGTTTATGGGTTATTGGGAGACCCAGTACTTC.

V usage is TRBV5-1 and J usage is TRBJ1-1; possible D gene TRBD1, 5 bases. With 5 bases removed from V and 2 bases from J, the gap between germline ends came to 10 bases. Germline CDR1 reads SGHRS; CDR2 reads YFSETQ. The CDR3 has 13 residues. CDR3 nucleotide sequence: TGCGCCAGCAGAGGGACGGGAAACACTGAAGCTTTCTTT. Translating gives CASRGTGNTEAFF.

This clone was found a few times. CDR3 bases: TGTGCCATCAGGCCTAGCGGGCGCACGGGAGATACGCAGTATTTT. Its protein is CAIRPSGRTGDTQYF. J is TRBJ2-3 and V is TRBV10-3; 8 bases fit TRBD2. J was trimmed by 5 bases and V by 6 bases; bases with no gene match: 10. The CDR3 sequence is 15 residues long. In germline, CDR1 is ENHRY, CDR2 SYGVKD.

This clone was picked up one time. The genes are TRBV4-1 and TRBJ1-2; TRBD1 might be the D (6 bases). The CDR3 loop spans 13 amino acids. V shed 1 base and J shed 8 bases, with 11 bases lying between them. Germline CDR1 and CDR2: MGHRA and YSYEKL. CDR3 DNA: TGCGCCAGCAGCCAAGGAGGGGGTTCGGGCTACACCTTC. It encodes CASSQGGGSGYTF.

The gene calls are TRBV5-4 and TRBJ2-3, with 7 nucleotides matching TRBD2. Germline assignment: CDR1 SGHNT and CDR2 YYREEE (reference sequence). The V segment lost 3 bases and the J segment 5 bases; nucleotides outside the gene matches: 15. CDR3 length: 17 amino acids. The DNA for the CDR3 is TGTGCCAGCAGCTCAACAGTTCTGACTAGCTACGAAGATACGCAGTATTTT. Its translation: CASSSTVLTSYEDTQYF.

The gene calls are TRBV4-2 and TRBJ2-3; possible D gene TRBD2, 6 bases. CDR1 is LGHNA, CDR2 YNFKEQ, per germline. This CDR3 contains 16 residues. Between the trimmed V and J ends, which lost 0 bases and 0 bases, there was a span of 10 bases. In DNA, the CDR3 is TGTGCCAGCAGCCAAGATCTTAGCGGTAGCACAGATACGCAGTATTTT. The encoded protein is CASSQDLSGSTDTQYF.

The J gene is TRBJ1-4, the V gene TRBV6-5, with 8 bases fitting TRBD1. CDR1 and CDR2 (germline): MNHEY, SVGAGI. V lost 2 bases and J lost 7; bases outside the gene matches: 6. The CDR3 has 15 amino acids. CDR3 sequence (DNA): TGTGCCAGCAGTTACACTGGACAGGGTGGTGAAAAACTGTTTTTT. This translates into CASSYTGQGGEKLFF.

A remark on this clone: The sample carries other DNA sequences with the same CDR3. CDR3 sequence (DNA): TGTGCCAGCAGTTCAGTGAACACTGAAGCTTTCTTT. It codes for CASSSVNTEAFF. The chain joins TRBV27 to TRBJ1-1; D is uncertain. The CDR3 extends over 12 amino acids. Trimming removed 4 bases from V and 0 bases from J, with 3 bases in between. Germline CDR1 reads MNHEY; CDR2 reads SMNVEV (reference sequence).

The chain combines TRBV25-1 with TRBJ2-1; TRBD2 aligns across 14 bases. Trimming at V came to 3 bases and at J to 9 bases, leaving 4 bases not matched to a gene. This CDR3 has 15 amino acids. CDR1 is MGHDK, CDR2 SYGVNS, per germline. Here the CDR3 DNA reads TGTGCCAGCAGTGACGGGACTAGCGGGAGTCGTGAGCAGTTCTTC. It codes for CASSDGTSGSREQFF. Drawing the rest from reference TRBV25-1 and TRBJ2-1, the complete variable domain is EADIYQTPRYLVIGTGKKITLECSQTMGHDKMYWYQQDPGMELHLIHYSYGVNSTEKGDLSSESTVSRIRTEHFPLTLESARPSHTSQYLCASSDGTSGSREQFFGPGTRLTVL.

V and J are TRBV30 and TRBJ1-2; no clear D. Trimming took 5 bases from V and 7 from J, leaving 14 bases between them. The CDR3 spans 12 residues. Germline CDR1 and CDR2: GTSNPN and SVGIG (reference sequence). CDR3 sequence reads: CAWVAGSGGYTF. DNA for the CDR3: TGTGCCTGGGTAGCAGGCTCGGGTGGCTACACCTTC.

The J gene is TRBJ1-2, the V gene TRBV14; 8 nucleotides agree with TRBD1. CDR3 length: 14 amino acids. The J segment lost 5 bases and the V segment lost 2 bases, leaving 4 bases of the junction unmatched. Germline V gene sequence: CDR1 SGHDN, CDR2 FVKESK. CDR3 DNA sequence: TGTGCCAGCAGCCAATCCGGGACAGGATATGGCTACACCTTC. Translating gives CASSQSGTGYGYTF. Looking up the rest from reference TRBV14 and TRBJ1-2 gives the full variable domain: EAGVTQFPSHSVIEKGQTVTLRCDPISGHDNLYWYRRVMGKEIKFLLHFVKESKQDESGMPNNRFLAERTGGTYSTLKVQPAELEDSGVYFCASSQSGTGYGYTFGSGTRLTVV.

This clone occurred many times. The chain links TRBV7-9 to TRBJ2-1, with 8 bases matching TRBD2. The germline V gene has CDR1 SEHNR and CDR2 FQNEAQ (reference sequence). This CDR3 contains 16 residues. V was clipped by 7 bases and J by 0 bases; unmatched bases: 8. CDR3 nucleotides: TGTGCCAGCATACCCAGTCGGGGGGGCTCCTACAATGAGCAGTTCTTC. Its protein product is CASIPSRGGSYNEQFF.

A few counts support this clone. The chain uses TRBV27 and TRBJ2-1; TRBD2 matches 12 bases. The CDR3 covers 15 residues. Germline CDR1 MNHEY, CDR2 SMNVEV (reference sequence). With 7 bases clipped from V and 8 bases from J, the junction kept 9 bases outside the gene matches. The CDR3 region is CASNPQLAGGHEQFF. Written as DNA, the CDR3 is TGTGCCAGCAACCCCCAGCTAGCGGGGGGGCATGAGCAGTTCTTC.

The chain uses TRBV29-1 and TRBJ2-3, with 8 bases aligning to TRBD1. The CDR3 consists of 13 residues. Germline lookup yields CDR1 SQVTM and CDR2 ANQGSEA. V lost 7 bases to trimming and J lost 3 bases; unmatched junction nucleotides: 6. This CDR3 reads CSARTGTTDTQYF. In DNA, the CDR3 is TGCAGCGCCCGGACAGGGACAACAGATACGCAGTATTTT.

The sample holds a few counts of this clone. The chain employs TRBV2 and TRBJ2-7; D ambiguous. V dropped 4 bases and J dropped 3 bases, with 10 bases sitting between them. The CDR3 runs to 13 residues. CDR1 and CDR2 (germline): SNHLY, FYNNEI. DNA of the CDR3: TGTGCCAGCAGTGGACGGTGGAACTACGAGCAGTACTTC. It specifies CASSGRWNYEQYF.

The chain links TRBV30 to TRBJ1-6; D perhaps matches TRBD1 (5 bases). V was pared by 0 bases and J by 11 bases, with 14 bases between. The CDR3 loop spans 14 amino acids. In germline, CDR1 is GTSNPN, CDR2 SVGIG (reference sequence). The CDR3 loop reads CAWSVPGRAPPLHF. The CDR3 DNA sequence: TGTGCCTGGAGTGTACCAGGGAGGGCACCACCCCTCCACTTT.

This chain joins TRBV30 and TRBJ1-1; TRBD1 matches 8 bases. Germline-derived CDR1 and CDR2 are GTSNPN and SVGIG (reference sequence). Trimming cost V 3 bases and J 1 base; bases outside gene matches: 1. The CDR3 is 13 amino acids. CDR3 protein: CAWRTGANTEAFF. Written as DNA, the CDR3 is TGTGCCTGGAGGACAGGGGCGAACACTGAAGCTTTCTTT.

The rearrangement links TRBV29-1 to TRBJ2-7, with 7 bases lining up with TRBD1. With 5 bases clipped from V and 2 bases from J, the junction kept 3 bases outside the gene matches. CDR3 length: 12 amino acids. The germline V gene encodes CDR1 SQVTM and CDR2 ANQGSEA. CDR3 DNA sequence: TGCAGCGTTCGACAGGGACCCTACGAGCAGTACTTC. As protein: CSVRQGPYEQYF.

This sequence joins TRBV9 and TRBJ1-2; D unresolved. The germline V gene has CDR1 SGDLS and CDR2 YYNGEE. The CDR3 consists of 12 residues. V was trimmed by 2 bases and J by 3 bases, leaving 5 bases between them. The CDR3 reads CASSVEDYGYTF. In DNA, the CDR3 is TGTGCCAGCAGCGTTGAGGACTATGGCTACACCTTC.

This clone occurred many times. The V gene is TRBV7-2, the J gene TRBJ2-7; 7 bases fit TRBD2. Trimming took 5 bases from V and 0 from J; bases not matched to a gene: 13. Germline V gene sequence: CDR1 SGHTA, CDR2 FQGNSA. This CDR3 region has 17 residues. The CDR3 DNA is TGTGCCAGCAGCCGCCCAGCGGGGAACCCCCGCTCCTACGAGCAGTACTTC. Protein product: CASSRPAGNPRSYEQYF.

On this clone: The sample has other DNA sequences that encode this CDR3 too. The CDR3 region has the DNA TGTGCCAGCAGCTTAGATTGGGGCACAGATACGCAGTATTTT. Residues: CASSLDWGTDTQYF. This sequence joins TRBV7-2 and TRBJ2-3; D gene ambiguous. CDR1 SGHTA and CDR2 FQGNSA come from the germline V gene. The CDR3 has 14 amino acids. Trimming shortened V by 1 base and J by 1 base, and 6 bases separated the two germline ends.